Each of the 7 T cell receptor beta chains below was sequenced from the same sample in a study of cytotoxic CD8 clonotypes in ibrutinib-treated CLL. TCRdb's table, derived via immunoSEQ multiplex PCR, lists solely in-frame clones and lacks some. The profile shows 160,000 or so clones, roughly four fifths of them singletons. The sequenced sample was PBMCs, obtained after 12 months of ibrutinib treatment. These receptor sequences come from a human donor with chronic lymphocytic leukemia.

About this clone: A clone one base away is much larger, so this may be a read error. The CDR3 sequence is CASSPDRNYGYTF. DNA for the CDR3: TGTGCCAGCAGCCCGGACAGGAACTATGGCTACACCTTC. This chain joins TRBV7-3 and TRBJ1-2, with 7 bases fitting TRBD1. This CDR3 has 13 residues. CDR1 SGHTA and CDR2 FQGTGA come from the germline V gene. The V gene end was trimmed by 5 bases and the J gene end by 2 bases; junction bases not matched to a gene: 2.

This clone appeared once. This chain links TRBV2 with TRBJ2-6; D not certain. Germline V CDR1 and CDR2: SNHLY, FYNNEI. The CDR3 consists of 15 residues. Between the trimmed V and J ends, which lost 4 bases and 0 bases, there was a span of 7 bases. CDR3 DNA sequence: TGTGCCAGCAGTGGTAAGGACTCTGGGGCCAACGTCCTGACTTTC. Translating gives CASSGKDSGANVLTF.

V usage is TRBV11-1 and J usage is TRBJ2-7, with no clear D. Germline V gene lookup returns CDR1 SGHAT and CDR2 FQDESV (reference sequence). The CDR3 loop spans 14 amino acids. Trimming removed 8 bases from V and 0 bases from J, with 14 bases in between. CDR3 region: CASGSTPSSYEQYF. Written as DNA, the CDR3 is TGTGCCAGCGGGTCCACCCCTAGCTCCTACGAGCAGTACTTC.

The rearrangement uses TRBV2 and TRBJ1-2, with D uncertain. The V and J ends lost 5 bases and 3 bases respectively, with 7 bases between them. Germline assignment: CDR1 SNHLY and CDR2 FYNNEI. The CDR3 loop spans 12 amino acids. CDR3 sequence reads: CASSQMDYGYTF. The CDR3 DNA is TGTGCCAGCAGTCAGATGGACTATGGCTACACCTTC.

The chain employs TRBV15 and TRBJ1-1; TRBD1 is a possible D gene (5 bases). The germline V gene encodes CDR1 LNHNV and CDR2 YYDKDF (reference sequence). V was clipped by 1 base and J by 10 bases, with 16 bases between them. CDR3 size: 14 residues. The CDR3 region has the DNA TGTGCCACCAGCAGAGGGGGAGACGGGGGGAGAGCTTTCTTT. Its protein product is CATSRGGDGGRAFF.

This chain joins TRBV5-4 and TRBJ1-3, with 12 nucleotides matching TRBD1. Germline values: CDR1 SGHNT, CDR2 YYREEE (reference sequence). V was pared by 4 bases and J by 4 bases, with 9 bases of the junction left unmatched. CDR3 length equals 17 residues. The CDR3 nucleotides are TGTGCCAGCAGCCGTCCCGGGACAGGGGGCGAAGGAAACACCATATATTTT. This sequence encodes CASSRPGTGGEGNTIYF.

This chain connects TRBV2 to TRBJ2-7; D uncertain. The V end was cut by 4 bases, the J end by 6 bases, with 16 bases between. Germline lookup yields CDR1 SNHLY and CDR2 FYNNEI. This CDR3 is 14 amino acids long. CDR3 DNA: TGTGCCAGCAGTGTCCTCTCGGGCCCTGGCGAGCAGTACTTC. Protein product: CASSVLSGPGEQYF.